The text below deals with one T cell receptor (beta chain). Its antigen remains unknown. Each CDR3 protein gets one entry after TCRdb re-called the 5' RACE reads with MiXCR. Here the sample spans about 130,000 distinct CDR3 sequences, approximately 17% being singletons. The data were taken from a study of T-cell memory formation after mild COVID-19. Study-wide results and caveats: The main location of contracting CD4+ clones was CM and EM, and that of contracting CD8+ clones was EMRA. Clones from the second wave (peaking day 37) had unconfirmed SARS-CoV-2 specificity.

Germline CDR1 is SGHRS and CDR2 is YFSETQ. The CDR3 contains 15 residues. With V trimmed by 3 bases and J by 5 bases, 6 bases remained unmatched. The sequence was collected from a young man who had mild COVID-19 (a few samples of this study predate the infection). Cell type and time point are not known. V gene TRBV5-1 combines with J gene TRBJ2-3; 10 nucleotides match TRBD2. The sample comprised PBMCs or a T cell subset sorted from them (not recorded which). CDR3: CASSSSGGQGDTQYF. The CDR3 DNA reads as TGCGCCAGCAGCTCTAGCGGGGGCCAGGGAGATACGCAGTATTTT.